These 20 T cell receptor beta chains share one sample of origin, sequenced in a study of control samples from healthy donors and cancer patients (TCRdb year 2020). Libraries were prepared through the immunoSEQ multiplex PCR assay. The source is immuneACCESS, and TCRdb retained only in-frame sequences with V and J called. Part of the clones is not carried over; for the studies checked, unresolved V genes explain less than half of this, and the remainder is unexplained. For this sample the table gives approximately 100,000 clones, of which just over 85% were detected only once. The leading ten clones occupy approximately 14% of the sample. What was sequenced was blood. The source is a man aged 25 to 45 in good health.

The DNA for the CDR3 is TGTGCCAGTAGGTGGGGGGCCTACGAGCAGTACTTC. Its translation is CASRWGAYEQYF. The chain carries TRBV2 and TRBJ2-7; a possible D gene is TRBD2 (6 bases). This CDR3 comprises 12 residues. The V end was cut by 9 bases, the J end by 2 bases, with 11 bases between. Germline CDR1 reads SNHLY; CDR2 reads FYNNEI.

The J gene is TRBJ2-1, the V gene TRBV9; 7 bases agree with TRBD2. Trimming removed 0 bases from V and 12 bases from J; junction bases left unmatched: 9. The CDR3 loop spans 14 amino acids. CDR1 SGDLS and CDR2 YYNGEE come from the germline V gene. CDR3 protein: CASSVGGSGGRQFF. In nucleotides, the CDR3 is TGTGCCAGCAGCGTAGGCGGTAGTGGCGGGAGGCAGTTCTTC.

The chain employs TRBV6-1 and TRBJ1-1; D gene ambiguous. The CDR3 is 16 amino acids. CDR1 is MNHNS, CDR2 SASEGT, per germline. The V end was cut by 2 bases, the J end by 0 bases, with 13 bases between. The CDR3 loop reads CASSERRGYMNTEAFF. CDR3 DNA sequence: TGTGCCAGCAGTGAAAGGCGGGGATACATGAACACTGAAGCTTTCTTT.

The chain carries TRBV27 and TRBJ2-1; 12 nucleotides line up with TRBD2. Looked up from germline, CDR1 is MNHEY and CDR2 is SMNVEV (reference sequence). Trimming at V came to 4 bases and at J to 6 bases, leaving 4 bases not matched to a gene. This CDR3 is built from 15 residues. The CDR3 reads CASSSRTSGTNEQFF. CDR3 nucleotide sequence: TGTGCCAGCAGTTCCCGGACTAGCGGGACCAATGAGCAGTTCTTC.

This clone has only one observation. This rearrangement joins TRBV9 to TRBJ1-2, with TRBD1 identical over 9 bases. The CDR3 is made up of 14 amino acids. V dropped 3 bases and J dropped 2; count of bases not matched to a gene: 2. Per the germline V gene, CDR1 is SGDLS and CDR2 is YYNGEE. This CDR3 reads CASSATGGNYGYTF. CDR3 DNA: TGTGCCAGCAGCGCAACAGGGGGCAACTATGGCTACACCTTC.

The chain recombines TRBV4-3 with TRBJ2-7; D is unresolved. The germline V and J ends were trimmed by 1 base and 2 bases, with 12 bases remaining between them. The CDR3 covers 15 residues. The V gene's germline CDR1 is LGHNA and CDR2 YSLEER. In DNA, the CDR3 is TGCGCCAGCAGCCAAGGCCTCTCAGGAACCTACGAGCAGTACTTC. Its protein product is CASSQGLSGTYEQYF.

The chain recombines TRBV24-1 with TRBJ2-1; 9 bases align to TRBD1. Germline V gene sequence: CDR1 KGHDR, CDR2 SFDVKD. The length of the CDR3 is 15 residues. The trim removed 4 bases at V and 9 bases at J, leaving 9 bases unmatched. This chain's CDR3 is CATSDPRTGAGEQFF. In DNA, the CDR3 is TGTGCCACCAGTGACCCCCGGACAGGGGCTGGTGAGCAGTTCTTC.

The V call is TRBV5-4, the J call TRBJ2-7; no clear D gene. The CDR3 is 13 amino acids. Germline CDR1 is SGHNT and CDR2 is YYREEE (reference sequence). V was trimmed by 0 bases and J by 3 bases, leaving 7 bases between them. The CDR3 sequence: CASSLELGYEQYF. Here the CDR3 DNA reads TGTGCCAGCAGCTTGGAGTTGGGCTACGAGCAGTACTTC.

This CDR3 is CSVEWATETQYF. The CDR3 coding sequence is TGCAGCGTTGAGTGGGCAACGGAGACCCAGTACTTC. V usage is TRBV29-1 and J usage is TRBJ2-5; D is undetermined. Germline V gene lookup returns CDR1 SQVTM and CDR2 ANQGSEA. V was shortened by 3 bases and J by 5 bases, with 10 bases between the two germline ends. The CDR3 covers 12 residues.

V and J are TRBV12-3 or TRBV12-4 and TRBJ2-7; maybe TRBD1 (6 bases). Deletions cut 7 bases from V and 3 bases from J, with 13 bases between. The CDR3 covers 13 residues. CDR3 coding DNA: TGTGCCAGCACCCGTGGACAGCTCTACGAGCAGTACTTC. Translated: CASTRGQLYEQYF.

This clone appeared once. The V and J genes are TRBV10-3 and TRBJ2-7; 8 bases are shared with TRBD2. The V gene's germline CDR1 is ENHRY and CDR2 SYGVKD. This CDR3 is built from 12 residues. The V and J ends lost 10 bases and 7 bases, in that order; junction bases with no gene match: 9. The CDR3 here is CASQDGGGEQYF. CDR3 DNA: TGTGCCAGCCAGGACGGGGGGGGAGAGCAGTACTTC.

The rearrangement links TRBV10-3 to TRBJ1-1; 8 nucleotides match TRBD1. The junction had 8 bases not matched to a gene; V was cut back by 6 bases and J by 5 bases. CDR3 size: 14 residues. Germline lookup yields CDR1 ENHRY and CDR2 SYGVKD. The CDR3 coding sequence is TGTGCCATCAGCCCTAGGACAGGGAGGACTGAAGCTTTCTTT. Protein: CAISPRTGRTEAFF.

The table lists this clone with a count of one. CDR3 sequence: CASSWRGAGNQPQHF. CDR3 DNA: TGTGCCAGCAGCTGGAGAGGAGCGGGCAATCAGCCCCAGCATTTT. V usage is TRBV5-6 and J usage is TRBJ1-5; D gene uncertain. The germline gives CDR1 SGHDT, CDR2 YYEEEE. CDR3 length: 15 residues. Trimming pared 3 bases from V and 2 bases from J, leaving 12 bases between.

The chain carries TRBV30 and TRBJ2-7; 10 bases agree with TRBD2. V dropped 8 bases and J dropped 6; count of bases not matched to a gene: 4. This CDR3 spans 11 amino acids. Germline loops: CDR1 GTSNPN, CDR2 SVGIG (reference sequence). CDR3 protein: CAAGLALEQYF. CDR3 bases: TGTGCCGCGGGACTAGCGCTCGAGCAGTACTTC.

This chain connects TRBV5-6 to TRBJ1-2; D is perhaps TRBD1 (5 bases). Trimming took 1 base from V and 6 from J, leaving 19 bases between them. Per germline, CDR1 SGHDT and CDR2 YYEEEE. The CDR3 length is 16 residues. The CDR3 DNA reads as TGTGCCAGCAGCTTGATGGGACCCTCAAGGGTGGATGGCTACACCTTC. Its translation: CASSLMGPSRVDGYTF.

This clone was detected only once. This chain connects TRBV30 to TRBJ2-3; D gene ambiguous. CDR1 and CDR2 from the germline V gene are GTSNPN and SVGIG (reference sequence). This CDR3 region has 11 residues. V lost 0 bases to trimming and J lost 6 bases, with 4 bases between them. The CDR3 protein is CAWSVRDTQYF. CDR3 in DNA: TGTGCCTGGAGTGTACGTGATACGCAGTATTTT.

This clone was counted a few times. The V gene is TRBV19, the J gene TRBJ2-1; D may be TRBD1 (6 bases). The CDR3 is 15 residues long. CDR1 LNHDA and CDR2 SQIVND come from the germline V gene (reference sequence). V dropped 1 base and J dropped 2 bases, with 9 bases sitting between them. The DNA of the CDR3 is TGTGCCAGTAGTATAGCGACAGGCCCCTACAATGAGCAGTTCTTC. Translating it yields CASSIATGPYNEQFF. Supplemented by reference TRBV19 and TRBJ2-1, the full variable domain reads DGGITQSPKYLFRKEGQNVTLSCEQNLNHDAMYWYRQDPGQGLRLIYYSQIVNDFQKGDIAEGYSVSREKKESFPLTVTSAQKNPTAFYLCASSIATGPYNEQFFGPGTRLTVL.

In nucleotides, the CDR3 is TGTGCCAGCAGTCGACTAGCGGGGGGTACAGATACGCAGTATTTT. Residues: CASSRLAGGTDTQYF. The chain combines TRBV6-2 or TRBV6-3 with TRBJ2-3; 13 bases are a match to TRBD2. The CDR3 contains 15 residues. The germline V gene has CDR1 MNHEY and CDR2 SVGEGT. V shed 5 bases and J 3 bases; nucleotides not matched to a gene: 2.

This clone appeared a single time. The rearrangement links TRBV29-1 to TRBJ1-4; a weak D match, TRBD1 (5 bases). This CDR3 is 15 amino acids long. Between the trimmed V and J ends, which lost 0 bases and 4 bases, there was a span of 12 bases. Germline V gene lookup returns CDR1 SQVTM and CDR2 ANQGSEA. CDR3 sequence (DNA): TGCAGCGTTGAAGATCGGCAGGGTAATAATGAAAAACTGTTTTTT. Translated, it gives CSVEDRQGNNEKLFF. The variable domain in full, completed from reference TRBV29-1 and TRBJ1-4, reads SAVISQKPSRDICQRGTSLTIQCQVDSQVTMMFWYRQQPGQSLTLIATANQGSEATYESGFVIDKFPISRPNLTFSTLTVSNMSPEDSSIYLCSVEDRQGNNEKLFFGSGTQLSVL.

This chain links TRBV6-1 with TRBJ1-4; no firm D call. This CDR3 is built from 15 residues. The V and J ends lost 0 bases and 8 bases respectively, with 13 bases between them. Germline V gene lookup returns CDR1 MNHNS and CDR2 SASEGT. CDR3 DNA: TGTGCCAGCAGTGAAGCAGGAGGGCTAGGGGAAAAACTGTTTTTT. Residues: CASSEAGGLGEKLFF.